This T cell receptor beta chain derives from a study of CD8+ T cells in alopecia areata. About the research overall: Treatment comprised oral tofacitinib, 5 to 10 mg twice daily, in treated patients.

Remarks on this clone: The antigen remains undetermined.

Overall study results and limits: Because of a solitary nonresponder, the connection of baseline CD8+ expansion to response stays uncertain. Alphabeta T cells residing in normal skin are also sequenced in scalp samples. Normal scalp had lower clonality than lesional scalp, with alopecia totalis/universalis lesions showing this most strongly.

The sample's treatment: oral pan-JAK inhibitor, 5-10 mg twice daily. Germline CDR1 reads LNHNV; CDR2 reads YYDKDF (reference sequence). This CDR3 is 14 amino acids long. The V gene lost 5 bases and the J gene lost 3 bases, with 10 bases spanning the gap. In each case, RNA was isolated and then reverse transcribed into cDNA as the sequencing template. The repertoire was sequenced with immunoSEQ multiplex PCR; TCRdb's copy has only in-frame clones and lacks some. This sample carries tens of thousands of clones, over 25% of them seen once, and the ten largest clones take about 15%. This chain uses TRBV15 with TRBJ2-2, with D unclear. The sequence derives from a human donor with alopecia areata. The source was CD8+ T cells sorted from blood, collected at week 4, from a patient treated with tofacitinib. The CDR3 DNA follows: TGTGCCACCAGCGTCCGCCGTGACACCGGGGAGCTGTTTTTT. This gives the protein CATSVRRDTGELFF.